What follows is one T cell receptor (beta chain) and its context. Its antigen is not known. These data originate in a study of cytomegalovirus exposure and HLA in healthy donors. Background on the study: Most donors, roughly 82% of 398 genotyped, fell in the Caucasian-associated ancestry cluster.

Among the donors, all were healthy bone marrow donors. Study-wide results and caveats: V- and J-gene trimming of TCR beta was linked (in a later analysis) to a missense DCLRE1C variant. According to an earlier analysis, most TCR beta V segments yielded productive rearrangements about 87% or about 30% of the time.

Use of 60 Vbeta and 13 Jbeta primers characterized the PCR. Clones were sequenced by immunoSEQ multiplex PCR, and TCRdb holds only the in-frame ones, with some missing. Here the sample spans under 150,000 clones, roughly 85% being singletons. The TCR comes from a boy between 5 and 17 years old in good health and CMV-seronegative. The sequenced sample consisted of PBMCs.

In DNA form, the CDR3 reads TGTGCCAGCAGTCGTTTAGCGTCCGAGCAGTACTTC. Translation: CASSRLASEQYF. The chain has TRBV14 and TRBJ2-7; TRBD2 is a possible D gene (5 bases). Trimming removed 6 bases at V and 6 bases at J, with 12 bases between. This CDR3 is 12 amino acids long. Germline V gene data show CDR1 as SGHDN and CDR2 as FVKESK.